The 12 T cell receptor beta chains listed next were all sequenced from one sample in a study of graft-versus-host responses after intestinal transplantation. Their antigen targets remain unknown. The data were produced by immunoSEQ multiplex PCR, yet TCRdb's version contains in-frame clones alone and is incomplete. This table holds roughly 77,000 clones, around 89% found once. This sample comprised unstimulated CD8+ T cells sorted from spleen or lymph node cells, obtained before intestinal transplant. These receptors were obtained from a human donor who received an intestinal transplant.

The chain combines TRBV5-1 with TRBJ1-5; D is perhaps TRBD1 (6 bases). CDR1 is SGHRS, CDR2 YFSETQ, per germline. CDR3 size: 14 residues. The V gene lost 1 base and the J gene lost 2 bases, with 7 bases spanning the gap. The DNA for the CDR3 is TGCGCCAGCAGCTTGTCAGGGGGCAATCAGCCCCAGCATTTT. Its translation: CASSLSGGNQPQHF.

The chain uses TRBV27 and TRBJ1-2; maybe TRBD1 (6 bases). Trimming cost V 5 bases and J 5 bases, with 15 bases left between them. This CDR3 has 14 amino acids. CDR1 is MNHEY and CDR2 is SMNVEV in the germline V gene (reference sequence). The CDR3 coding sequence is TGTGCCAGCAGTCCAAGCCGGGGGGCATATGGCTACACCTTC. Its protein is CASSPSRGAYGYTF.

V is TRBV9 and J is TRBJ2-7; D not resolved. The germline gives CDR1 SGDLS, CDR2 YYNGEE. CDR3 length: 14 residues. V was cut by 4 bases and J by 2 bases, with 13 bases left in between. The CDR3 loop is CASSPRSVTYEQYF. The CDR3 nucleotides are TGTGCCAGCAGCCCTCGTTCCGTTACCTACGAGCAGTACTTC.

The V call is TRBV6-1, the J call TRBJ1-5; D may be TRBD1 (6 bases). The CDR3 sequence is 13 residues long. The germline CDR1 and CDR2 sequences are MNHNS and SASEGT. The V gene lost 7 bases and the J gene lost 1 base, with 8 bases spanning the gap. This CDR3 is CASNRASNQPQHF. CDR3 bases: TGTGCCAGCAACAGGGCGAGCAATCAGCCCCAGCATTTT.

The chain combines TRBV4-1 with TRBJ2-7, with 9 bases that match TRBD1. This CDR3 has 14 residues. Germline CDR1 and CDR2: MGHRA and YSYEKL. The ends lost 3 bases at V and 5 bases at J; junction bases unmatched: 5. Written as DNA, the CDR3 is TGCGCCAGCAGCCATTGGACAGGGGAGGACGAGCAGTACTTC. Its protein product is CASSHWTGEDEQYF.

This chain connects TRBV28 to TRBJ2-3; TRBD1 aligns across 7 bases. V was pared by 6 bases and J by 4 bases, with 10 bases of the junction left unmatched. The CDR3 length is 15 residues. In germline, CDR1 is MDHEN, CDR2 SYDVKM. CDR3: CASRFTGDGADTQYF. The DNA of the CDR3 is TGTGCCAGCAGATTTACAGGGGACGGTGCAGATACGCAGTATTTT.

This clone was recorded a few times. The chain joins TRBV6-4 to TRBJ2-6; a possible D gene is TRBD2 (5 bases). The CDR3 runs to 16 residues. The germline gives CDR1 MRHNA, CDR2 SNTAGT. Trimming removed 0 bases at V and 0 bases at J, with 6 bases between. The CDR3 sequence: CASSDSSGSGANVLTF. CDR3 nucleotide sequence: TGTGCCAGCAGTGACTCGAGCGGCTCTGGGGCCAACGTCCTGACTTTC.

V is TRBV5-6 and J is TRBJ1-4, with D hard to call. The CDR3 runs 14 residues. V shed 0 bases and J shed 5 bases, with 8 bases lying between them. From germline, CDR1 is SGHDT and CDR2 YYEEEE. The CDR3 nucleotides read TGTGCCAGCAGCTTGGTGGGCTTCAATGAAAAACTGTTTTTT. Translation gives CASSLVGFNEKLFF.

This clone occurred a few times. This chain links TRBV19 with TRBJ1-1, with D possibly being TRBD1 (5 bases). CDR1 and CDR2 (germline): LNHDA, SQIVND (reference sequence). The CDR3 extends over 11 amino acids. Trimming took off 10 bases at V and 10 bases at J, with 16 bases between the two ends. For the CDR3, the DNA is TGTGCCACTACGCTGTCCCAGGGAGCTTTCTTT. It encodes CATTLSQGAFF.

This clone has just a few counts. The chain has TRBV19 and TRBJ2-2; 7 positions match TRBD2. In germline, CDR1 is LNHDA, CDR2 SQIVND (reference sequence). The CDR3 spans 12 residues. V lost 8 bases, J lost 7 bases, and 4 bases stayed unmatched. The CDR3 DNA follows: TGTGCCAGTTGGACTAGTCGCGGGGAGCTGTTTTTT. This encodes CASWTSRGELFF.

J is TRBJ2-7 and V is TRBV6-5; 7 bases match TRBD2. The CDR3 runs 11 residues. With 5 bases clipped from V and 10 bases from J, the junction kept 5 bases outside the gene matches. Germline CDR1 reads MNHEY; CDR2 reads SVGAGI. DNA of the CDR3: TGTGCCAGCAGTGGGTCGGGGGGTCAGTACTTC. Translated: CASSGSGGQYF.

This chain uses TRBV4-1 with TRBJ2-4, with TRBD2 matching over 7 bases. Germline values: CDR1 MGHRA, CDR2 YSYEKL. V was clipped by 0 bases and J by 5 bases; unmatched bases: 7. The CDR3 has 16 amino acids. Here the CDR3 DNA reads TGCGCCAGCAGCCAAGAGGGGGAGGGCCATCAAAACATTCAGTACTTC. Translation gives CASSQEGEGHQNIQYF.